The 18 T cell receptor beta chains listed next were all sequenced from one sample in a study of cytomegalovirus exposure and HLA in healthy donors. The PCR ran on 60 Vbeta and 13 Jbeta primers. Some clones are missing from TCRdb's copy, which holds only in-frame ones; the method was immunoSEQ multiplex PCR. In the table there are approximately 210,000 clones, around 80% of which are singletons. What was sequenced was PBMCs. Source of these receptors: a woman aged 40 to 50 in good health and CMV-seronegative.

This clone was picked up a small number of times. CDR3 DNA sequence: TGTGCCAGTTCGGGGGGGCTCCAAGAGACCCAGTACTTC. Translation gives CASSGGLQETQYF. This chain uses TRBV7-3 with TRBJ2-5, with 8 positions matching TRBD2. Germline loops: CDR1 SGHTA, CDR2 FQGTGA. The CDR3 runs 13 residues. With 9 bases clipped from V and 1 base from J, the junction kept 4 bases outside the gene matches. The entire variable domain, with the rest obtained from reference TRBV7-3 and TRBJ2-5, is as follows: GAGVSQTPSNKVTEKGKYVELRCDPISGHTALYWYRQSLGQGPEFLIYFQGTGAADDSGLPNDRFFAVRPEGSVSTLKIQRTERGDSAVYLCASSGGLQETQYFGPGTRLLVL.

This clone appeared once. The chain has TRBV19 and TRBJ1-5; 7 positions match TRBD1. The CDR3 loop spans 16 amino acids. V was clipped by 7 bases and J by 2 bases; unmatched bases: 11. The V gene's germline CDR1 is LNHDA and CDR2 SQIVND (reference sequence). The CDR3 spells CASTEGAGLGNQPQHF. The DNA for the CDR3 is TGTGCCAGTACCGAGGGGGCAGGGTTAGGCAATCAGCCCCAGCATTTT.

The chain uses TRBV6-1 and TRBJ1-5; tentative D call: TRBD1 (6 bases). This CDR3 region has 15 residues. CDR1 MNHNS and CDR2 SASEGT come from the germline V gene. V lost 2 bases and J lost 3, with 11 bases in between. The CDR3 DNA reads TGTGCCAGCAGTGAACCAGGGGAAGCCAATCAGCCCCAGCATTTT. Protein sequence: CASSEPGEANQPQHF.

Only a few counts were recorded for this clone. The junction departs from the called germline gene at one end, perhaps through a read error. The CDR3 nucleotides read TGTGCTAGCAGCCCCGTAGCGGGGATCCAAGAGACCCAGTACTTC. Translation: CASSPVAGIQETQYF. The chain joins TRBV7-7 to TRBJ2-5, with TRBD2 matching over 8 bases. From germline, CDR1 is SSHAT and CDR2 FNYEAQ (reference sequence). The CDR3 has 15 amino acids. Drawing the rest from reference TRBV7-7 and TRBJ2-5, the complete variable domain is GAGVSQSPRYKVTKRGQDVTLRCDPISSHATLYWYQQALGQGPEFLTYFNYEAQPDKSGLPSDRFSAERPEGSISTLTIQRTEQRDSAMYRCASSPVAGIQETQYFGPGTRLLVL.

The rearrangement uses TRBV7-9 and TRBJ1-2, with 9 bases aligning to TRBD1. This CDR3 spans 14 amino acids. Germline-derived CDR1 and CDR2 are SEHNR and FQNEAQ (reference sequence). V lost 4 bases and J lost 4; bases outside the gene matches: 4. CDR3 nucleotide sequence: TGTGCCAGCAGCTCCGTGGGACAGGGCTATGGCTACACCTTC. As protein: CASSSVGQGYGYTF.

The rearrangement links TRBV7-2 to TRBJ1-2, with a tentative D call TRBD1 (5 bases). V gave up 3 bases and J gave up 6 bases, with 11 bases separating them. The CDR3 extends over 13 amino acids. Germline assignment: CDR1 SGHTA and CDR2 FQGNSA. CDR3 in amino acids: CASSFSRENGYTF. CDR3 DNA: TGTGCCAGCAGCTTCTCCAGGGAAAATGGCTACACCTTC.

The rearrangement links TRBV7-3 to TRBJ2-1; D is perhaps TRBD2 (7 bases). This CDR3 contains 16 residues. The V and J ends lost 0 bases and 6 bases respectively, with 15 bases between them. Germline assignment: CDR1 SGHTA and CDR2 FQGTGA. CDR3: CASSLTGGRYRNEQFF. The CDR3 nucleotides are TGTGCCAGCAGCTTAACCGGGGGGCGATACCGCAATGAGCAGTTCTTC.

Notes on this clone: The junction does not match germline at one end; this may be a read error. The sample carries other DNA sequences with the same CDR3. This chain joins TRBV5-4 and TRBJ2-2, with TRBD1 matching 7 bases. Germline V gives CDR1 SGHNT, CDR2 YYREEE (reference sequence). The CDR3 runs 18 residues. CDR3 coding DNA: TGTGCCAGCAGCCTCAAAAGGGTACAGGGGCCGAACACCGGGGAGTTGTTTTTT. This translates into CASSLKRVQGPNTGELFF.

The rearrangement joins TRBV6-6 to TRBJ2-7, with a tentative D call TRBD1 (7 bases). CDR3 size: 15 residues. V shed 2 bases and J shed 4 bases, with 15 bases lying between them. Germline V lookup: CDR1 MNHNY, CDR2 SVGAGI (reference sequence). The CDR3 spells CASSYRGQGGYEQYF. In nucleotides, the CDR3 is TGTGCCAGCAGTTACAGGGGGCAGGGGGGTTACGAGCAGTACTTC.

This clone was detected only once. The rearrangement joins TRBV19 to TRBJ1-2, with 8 bases fitting TRBD1. The V segment lost 4 bases and the J segment 6 bases; nucleotides outside the gene matches: 4. CDR3 size: 13 residues. The germline V gene has CDR1 LNHDA and CDR2 SQIVND (reference sequence). DNA for the CDR3: TGTGCCAGTAGTAACGACAGGGGCGATGGCTACACCTTC. Translating it yields CASSNDRGDGYTF.

The chain links TRBV11-2 to TRBJ1-1; the D is unclear. Germline CDR1 is SGHAT and CDR2 is FQNNGV. This CDR3 is 13 amino acids long. The V end was cut by 5 bases, the J end by 8 bases, with 15 bases between. The chain's CDR3 is CASSRRREGEAFF. In nucleotides, the CDR3 is TGTGCCAGCAGCCGACGTCGGGAAGGGGAAGCTTTCTTT.

The J gene is TRBJ1-5, the V gene TRBV15; TRBD1 is a possible D gene (5 bases). Trimming pared 1 base from V and 4 bases from J, leaving 11 bases between. The length of the CDR3 is 15 residues. Germline assignment: CDR1 LNHNV and CDR2 YYDKDF (reference sequence). The CDR3 DNA reads TGTGCCACCAGCAGAGGTCGACAGCGTAATCAGCCCCAGCATTTT. Residues: CATSRGRQRNQPQHF.

V is TRBV13 and J is TRBJ1-4; perhaps TRBD1 as D (5 bases). Trimming stripped 1 base from V and 5 bases from J, with 8 bases between. The germline V gene encodes CDR1 PRHDT and CDR2 FYEKMQ (reference sequence). This CDR3 contains 14 residues. The CDR3 DNA follows: TGTGCCAGCAGCTTAGCGGGGGGGAATGAAAAACTGTTTTTT. It translates to CASSLAGGNEKLFF.

V and J are TRBV7-2 and TRBJ2-1; D possibly corresponds to TRBD2 (7 bases). V lost 5 bases, J lost 16 bases, and 15 bases lay in between. The CDR3 spans 11 residues. Germline loops: CDR1 SGHTA, CDR2 FQGNSA. The CDR3 reads CASSLGGLCFF. CDR3 DNA: TGTGCCAGCAGCCTGGGGGGGCTGTGCTTCTTC.

This chain links TRBV9 with TRBJ2-3; 9 bases map to TRBD2. The CDR3 loop spans 15 amino acids. J gave up 2 bases and V 3 bases, and 4 bases lay outside the gene matches. CDR1 and CDR2 (germline): SGDLS, YYNGEE. The CDR3 nucleotides read TGTGCCAGCAGCGAAGCGGGAGGAATCACAGATACGCAGTATTTT. Encoded protein: CASSEAGGITDTQYF.

The rearrangement links TRBV5-6 to TRBJ2-3; no clear D. The CDR3 runs to 13 residues. V was clipped by 7 bases and J by 2 bases, with 11 bases between them. The V gene's germline CDR1 is SGHDT and CDR2 YYEEEE. The CDR3 loop reads CASGSSPTDTQYF. Here the CDR3 DNA reads TGTGCCAGCGGTAGTAGCCCCACAGATACGCAGTATTTT.

This chain uses TRBV19 with TRBJ2-1; 7 bases are shared with TRBD1. The CDR3 has 17 residues. The J segment lost 1 base and the V segment lost 5 bases, leaving 11 bases of the junction unmatched. The germline V gene has CDR1 LNHDA and CDR2 SQIVND (reference sequence). The CDR3 is CASSPITGALSYNEQFF. The CDR3, as DNA: TGTGCCAGTAGTCCAATCACAGGGGCCCTATCCTACAATGAGCAGTTCTTC.

V usage is TRBV4-3 and J usage is TRBJ2-7, with 7 bases matching TRBD1. The CDR3 runs 15 residues. V lost 4 bases to trimming and J lost 4 bases; unmatched junction nucleotides: 10. Germline-derived CDR1 and CDR2 are LGHNA and YSLEER. The CDR3: CASSPMTGPRYEQYF. The CDR3 DNA sequence: TGCGCCAGCAGCCCTATGACAGGGCCCCGTTACGAGCAGTACTTC.